Presented here are 12 T cell receptor beta chains from one specimen sequenced in a study of blood T cell repertoires in COVID-19. Assay: immunoSEQ multiplex PCR; the TCRdb copy retains only in-frame clones and omits some. Of more than 300,000 clones listed, 91% are singletons. The sample consisted of peripheral blood. These receptors originate from a woman aged 18-30 years who had recovered from COVID-19.

This clone was seen once. This rearrangement joins TRBV5-6 to TRBJ2-7; TRBD2 matches 12 bases. Trimming removed 4 bases from V and 4 bases from J; junction bases left unmatched: 9. The CDR3 spans 16 residues. Germline V gene sequence: CDR1 SGHDT, CDR2 YYEEEE. CDR3 loop: CASSAATSGRSYEQYV. CDR3 coding DNA: TGTGCCAGCAGCGCCGCCACTAGCGGGAGGAGTTACGAGCAGTACGTC.

J is TRBJ2-6 and V is TRBV25-1; no definite D call. This CDR3 spans 18 amino acids. Germline loops: CDR1 MGHDK, CDR2 SYGVNS. V was cut by 1 base and J by 3 bases, with 16 bases left in between. DNA for the CDR3: TGTGCCAGCAGTGAATGGGCAGGTGGTGTAGGTGGGGCCAACGTCCTGACTTTC. Translating gives CASSEWAGGVGGANVLTF. Filled out from reference TRBV25-1 and TRBJ2-6, the complete variable domain reads EADIYQTPRYLVIGTGKKITLECSQTMGHDKMYWYQQDPGMELHLIHYSYGVNSTEKGDLSSESTVSRIRTEHFPLTLESARPSHTSQYLCASSEWAGGVGGANVLTFGAGSRLTVL.

The chain carries TRBV12-5 and TRBJ1-1; TRBD1 aligns across 11 bases. The V gene's germline CDR1 is LGHNT and CDR2 FRNRAP. Trimming cost V 7 bases and J 5 bases; bases outside gene matches: 12. The CDR3 runs 16 residues. CDR3 region: CASALSGQGVFTEAFF. The CDR3 DNA reads as TGTGCTAGTGCCTTATCGGGACAGGGGGTATTTACTGAAGCTTTCTTT.

The chain has TRBV9 and TRBJ2-1; TRBD1 aligns across 10 bases. The CDR3 sequence is 15 residues long. CDR1 and CDR2 from the germline V gene are SGDLS and YYNGEE. V gave up 3 bases and J gave up 7 bases; unmatched junction bases: 7. CDR3 DNA sequence: TGTGCCAGCAGCGCGGGGACAGGGGTAAAGAATGAGCAGTTCTTC. This gives the protein CASSAGTGVKNEQFF.

The rearrangement joins TRBV3-1 (or the pseudogene TRBV3-2) to TRBJ1-5; 8 positions agree with TRBD1. With V trimmed by 4 bases and J by 4 bases, 6 bases remained unmatched. The CDR3 loop spans 15 amino acids. Germline CDR1 LGHDT, CDR2 YNNKEL (reference sequence). As DNA, the CDR3 is TGTGCCAGCAGCCTTAGGGACAGGCCTAATCAGCCCCAGCATTTT. It specifies CASSLRDRPNQPQHF.

This clone was seen a few times. The chain employs TRBV2 and TRBJ2-4, with D possibly TRBD2 on 6 matching bases. The CDR3 sequence is 15 residues long. CDR1 and CDR2 (germline): SNHLY, FYNNEI. V was shortened by 4 bases and J by 1 base, with 11 bases between the two germline ends. The CDR3 spells CASSAGGRAKNIQYF. The DNA for the CDR3 is TGTGCCAGCAGTGCCGGGGGTCGGGCCAAAAACATTCAGTACTTC. The full variable domain, with the rest looked up from reference TRBV2 and TRBJ2-4, is EPEVTQTPSHQVTQMGQEVILRCVPISNHLYFYWYRQILGQKVEFLVSFYNNEISEKSEIFDDQFSVERPDGSNFTLKIRSTKLEDSAMYFCASSAGGRAKNIQYFGAGTRLSVL.

The rearrangement uses TRBV7-9 and TRBJ2-2; no clear D gene. The CDR3 spans 14 residues. Germline V gives CDR1 SEHNR, CDR2 FQNEAQ (reference sequence). The V gene lost 3 bases and the J gene lost 4 bases, with 9 bases spanning the gap. CDR3 in amino acids: CASSFEESTGELFF. The DNA for the CDR3 is TGTGCCAGCAGCTTCGAGGAGAGCACCGGGGAGCTGTTTTTT.

The rearrangement uses TRBV11-2 and TRBJ2-7, with 9 positions matching TRBD1. The CDR3 has 15 amino acids. The V gene's germline CDR1 is SGHAT and CDR2 FQNNGV. V was clipped by 1 base and J by 6 bases; unmatched bases: 7. The CDR3: CASSLASDRGFEQYV. The DNA of the CDR3 is TGTGCCAGCAGCTTAGCTTCGGACAGGGGTTTCGAGCAGTACGTC.

This chain joins TRBV30 and TRBJ2-5; 8 bases line up with TRBD2. The germline gives CDR1 GTSNPN, CDR2 SVGIG (reference sequence). Unmatched junction bases numbered 15, after V lost 4 bases and J lost 5 bases. The CDR3 covers 16 residues. The CDR3 protein is CAWIPGIAGRVETQYF. In DNA form, the CDR3 reads TGTGCCTGGATACCGGGAATAGCGGGAAGGGTTGAGACCCAGTACTTC.

This clone has more than one count but fewer than ten. CDR3 amino acids: CASSQDLYGDNQPQHF. CDR3 in DNA: TGCGCCAGCAGCCAGGACCTCTACGGGGACAATCAGCCCCAGCATTTT. V and J are TRBV4-3 and TRBJ1-5; D is ambiguous. Germline V gene sequence: CDR1 LGHNA, CDR2 YSLEER. Trimming removed 3 bases from V and 3 bases from J, with 15 bases in between. The CDR3 contains 16 residues.

V is TRBV30 and J is TRBJ1-5, with TRBD1 identical over 9 bases. CDR3 length: 13 residues. V was pared by 3 bases and J by 6 bases, with 3 bases of the junction left unmatched. Germline CDR1 and CDR2: GTSNPN and SVGIG (reference sequence). The CDR3, as DNA: TGTGCCTGGAGGGGACAGGGATTTCAGCCCCAGCATTTT. Its translation is CAWRGQGFQPQHF.

Only one count was recorded for this clone. This chain connects TRBV6-5 to TRBJ2-1, with TRBD2 matching 8 bases. The germline V gene encodes CDR1 MNHEY and CDR2 SVGAGI. The J segment lost 2 bases and the V segment lost 7 bases, leaving 7 bases of the junction unmatched. This CDR3 contains 15 residues. DNA of the CDR3: TGTGCCAGCATGAGCGGGAGTAGCGCCTACAATGAGCAGTTCTTC. Translation: CASMSGSSAYNEQFF.